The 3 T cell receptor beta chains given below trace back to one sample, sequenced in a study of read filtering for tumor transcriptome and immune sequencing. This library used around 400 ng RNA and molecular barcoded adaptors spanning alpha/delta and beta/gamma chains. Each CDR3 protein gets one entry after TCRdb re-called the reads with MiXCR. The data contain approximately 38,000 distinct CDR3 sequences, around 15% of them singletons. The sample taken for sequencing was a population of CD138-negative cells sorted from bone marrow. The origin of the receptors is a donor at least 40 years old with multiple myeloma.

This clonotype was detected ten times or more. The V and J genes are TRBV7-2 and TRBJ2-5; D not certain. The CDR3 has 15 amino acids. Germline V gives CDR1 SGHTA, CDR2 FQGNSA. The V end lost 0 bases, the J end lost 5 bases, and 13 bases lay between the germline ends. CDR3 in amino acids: CASSLAAQVKETQYF. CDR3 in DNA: TGTGCCAGCAGCTTAGCAGCGCAGGTGAAGGAGACCCAGTACTTC.

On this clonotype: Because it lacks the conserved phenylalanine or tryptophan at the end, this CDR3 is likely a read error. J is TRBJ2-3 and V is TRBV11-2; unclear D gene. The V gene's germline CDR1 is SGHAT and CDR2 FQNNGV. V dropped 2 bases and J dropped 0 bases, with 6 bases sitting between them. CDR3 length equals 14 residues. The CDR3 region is CASSLSVSTDTQYL. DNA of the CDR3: TGTGCCAGCAGCTTATCGGTTAGCACAGATACGCAGTATCTT.

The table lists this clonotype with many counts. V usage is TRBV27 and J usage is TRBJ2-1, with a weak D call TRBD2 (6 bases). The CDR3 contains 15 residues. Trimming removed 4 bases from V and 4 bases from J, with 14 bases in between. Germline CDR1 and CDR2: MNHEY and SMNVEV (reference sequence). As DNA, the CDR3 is TGTGCCAGCAGTTGGGGGGTACCTATATACAATGAGCAGTTCTTC. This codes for CASSWGVPIYNEQFF.